The 20 T cell receptor beta chains below all came from one sample that was sequenced in a study of T cell responses to AZD1222 COVID-19 vaccine. Libraries were prepared by immunoSEQ multiplex PCR; TCRdb keeps only in-frame clonotypes and omits some of them. The sample consists of 99,000 or so clones, roughly 85% of them appearing once. The sequencing here drew on peripheral blood, taken on day 0 of AZD1222 vaccination. All receptors derive from an adult in good health.

The rearrangement joins TRBV11-3 to TRBJ2-3; tentative D call: TRBD2 (6 bases). CDR1 is SGHNT and CDR2 is YENEEA in the germline V gene. This CDR3 is built from 16 residues. The ends were cut back, 5 bases at V and 1 base at J, with 16 bases in the middle. The CDR3 DNA is TGTGCCAGCAGCCCCAACCTGGGGGGTGGCACAGATACGCAGTATTTT. Its protein is CASSPNLGGGTDTQYF.

The genes are TRBV3-1 (or the pseudogene TRBV3-2) and TRBJ1-1; the D is unclear. V was cut by 1 base and J by 1 base, with 4 bases left in between. CDR3 length: 13 residues. Germline V gene sequence: CDR1 LGHDT, CDR2 YNNKEL (reference sequence). This chain's CDR3 is CASSQVGNTEAFF. The CDR3 coding sequence is TGTGCCAGCAGCCAAGTAGGGAACACTGAAGCTTTCTTT.

The V call is TRBV9, the J call TRBJ1-2; D gene uncertain. V lost 0 bases and J lost 4, with 10 bases in between. In germline, CDR1 is SGDLS, CDR2 YYNGEE. This CDR3 has 14 amino acids. The CDR3 DNA follows: TGTGCCAGCAGCGTAGCGTGGGGATCCTATGGCTACACCTTC. This codes for CASSVAWGSYGYTF.

The chain joins TRBV19 to TRBJ1-5; D not certain. V was trimmed by 3 bases and J by 1 base, leaving 7 bases between them. The V gene's germline CDR1 is LNHDA and CDR2 SQIVND (reference sequence). The CDR3 totals 14 residues. The CDR3 region has the DNA TGTGCCAGTAGTATTCAAACCAGCAATCAGCCCCAGCATTTT. Translated, it gives CASSIQTSNQPQHF. The full variable domain, rest sourced from reference TRBV19 and TRBJ1-5, is DGGITQSPKYLFRKEGQNVTLSCEQNLNHDAMYWYRQDPGQGLRLIYYSQIVNDFQKGDIAEGYSVSREKKESFPLTVTSAQKNPTAFYLCASSIQTSNQPQHFGDGTRLSIL.

The rearrangement uses TRBV10-3 and TRBJ2-1; no definite D call. Trimming removed 4 bases from V and 0 bases from J, with 10 bases in between. The germline CDR1 and CDR2 sequences are ENHRY and SYGVKD. The CDR3 sequence is 15 residues long. DNA of the CDR3: TGTGCCATCAGTGTTGACGGAAGCTCCTACAATGAGCAGTTCTTC. Translation gives CAISVDGSSYNEQFF.

The chain uses TRBV6-6 and TRBJ1-5; the match to TRBD1 covers 8 bases. This CDR3 has 16 amino acids. The junction had 6 bases not matched to a gene; V was cut back by 2 bases and J by 3 bases. Germline V lookup: CDR1 MNHNY, CDR2 SVGAGI (reference sequence). CDR3 nucleotides: TGTGCCAGCAGTTACGTGGCAGGGGGCTACAATCAGCCCCAGCATTTT. Translation gives CASSYVAGGYNQPQHF.

The chain combines TRBV15 with TRBJ2-7; 10 bases match TRBD1. This CDR3 region has 14 residues. V lost 5 bases and J lost 3; bases outside the gene matches: 4. CDR1 and CDR2 from the germline V gene are LNHNV and YYDKDF (reference sequence). CDR3 protein: CATSPWDRGYEQYF. The CDR3 region has the DNA TGTGCCACCAGCCCCTGGGACAGGGGCTACGAGCAGTACTTC.

Only a few counts were recorded for this clone. The J gene is TRBJ1-2, the V gene TRBV10-3; TRBD1 is a possible D gene (5 bases). The CDR3 runs to 13 residues. V dropped 3 bases and J dropped 7 bases, with 12 bases sitting between them. Germline values: CDR1 ENHRY, CDR2 SYGVKD. CDR3 loop: CAISEAQGGGYTF. CDR3 bases: TGTGCCATCAGTGAAGCGCAGGGTGGTGGCTACACCTTC.

The chain employs TRBV9 and TRBJ2-2; D not resolved. Per germline, CDR1 SGDLS and CDR2 YYNGEE. Trimming pared 0 bases from V and 7 bases from J, leaving 1 base between. The CDR3 has 11 residues. CDR3 in amino acids: CASSVGGELFF. The CDR3 bases are TGTGCCAGCAGCGTAGGCGGGGAGCTGTTTTTT. Supplemented by reference TRBV9 and TRBJ2-2, the full variable domain reads DSGVTQTPKHLITATGQRVTLRCSPRSGDLSVYWYQQSLDQGLQFLIQYYNGEERAKGNILERFSAQQFPDLHSELNLSSLELGDSALYFCASSVGGELFFGEGSRLTVL.

This rearrangement joins TRBV6-5 to TRBJ1-2, with TRBD1 matching over 9 bases. The ends lost 5 bases at V and 4 bases at J; junction bases unmatched: 8. There are 15 residues in the CDR3. The germline CDR1 and CDR2 sequences are MNHEY and SVGAGI. The CDR3 DNA reads as TGTGCCAGCAGTCCCCGGGACAGGGTCGGCTATGGCTACACCTTC. This encodes CASSPRDRVGYGYTF.

The gene calls are TRBV7-9 and TRBJ2-7, with no clear D. The ends were cut back, 1 base at V and 6 bases at J, with 10 bases in the middle. This CDR3 has 13 amino acids. Germline V gives CDR1 SEHNR, CDR2 FQNEAQ (reference sequence). The CDR3 nucleotides are TGTGCCAGCAGCTTAGGAAGTTTCTCCGAGCAGTACTTC. Translation gives CASSLGSFSEQYF. Full variable domain (outside the CDR3, taken from reference TRBV7-9 and TRBJ2-7): DTGVSQNPRHKITKRGQNVTFRCDPISEHNRLYWYRQTLGQGPEFLTYFQNEAQLEKSRLLSDRFSAERPKGSFSTLEIQRTEQGDSAMYLCASSLGSFSEQYFGPGTRLTVT.

The genes are TRBV11-3 and TRBJ2-1; 7 bases fit TRBD2. The CDR3 is 16 residues long. Germline trimming cut 4 bases from V and 7 bases from J; bases unmatched to any gene: 13. Germline CDR1 reads SGHNT; CDR2 reads YENEEA. The CDR3 protein is CASSSLEAGKENEQFF. The CDR3 nucleotides read TGTGCCAGCAGCTCTCTAGAAGCGGGAAAGGAGAATGAGCAGTTCTTC.

The V and J genes are TRBV9 and TRBJ1-2, with a tentative D call TRBD1 (5 bases). The germline V gene encodes CDR1 SGDLS and CDR2 YYNGEE. Trimming took 0 bases from V and 3 from J, leaving 9 bases between them. This CDR3 region has 14 residues. The CDR3 protein is CASSVGDLDYGYTF. The CDR3 region has the DNA TGTGCCAGCAGCGTAGGGGACTTGGACTATGGCTACACCTTC. Based on the CDR3 plus reference TRBV9 and TRBJ1-2, the full variable domain is DSGVTQTPKHLITATGQRVTLRCSPRSGDLSVYWYQQSLDQGLQFLIQYYNGEERAKGNILERFSAQQFPDLHSELNLSSLELGDSALYFCASSVGDLDYGYTFGSGTRLTVV.

This chain connects TRBV11-3 to TRBJ1-6; D is unclear. The CDR3 sequence is 14 residues long. V shed 2 bases and J shed 10 bases, with 12 bases lying between them. CDR1 is SGHNT, CDR2 YENEEA, per germline. CDR3 coding DNA: TGTGCCAGCAGCTTATATCCTTCGGGATCACCCCTCCACTTT. Translated, it gives CASSLYPSGSPLHF.

Comments on this clone: Relative to the germline gene, one junction end is altered; a read error may explain this. The chain carries TRBV5-1 and TRBJ1-1, with D possibly matching TRBD1 (5 bases). This CDR3 spans 14 amino acids. Germline CDR1 is SGHRS and CDR2 is YFSETQ. The CDR3 DNA sequence: TGTGCCAGCAGCCTGGGACTTGGAGACACTGAAGCTTTCTTT. This translates into CASSLGLGDTEAFF.

The gene calls are TRBV5-6 and TRBJ2-7; no clear D. Germline V gene data show CDR1 as SGHDT and CDR2 as YYEEEE. The CDR3 consists of 14 residues. The ends were cut back, 4 bases at V and 5 bases at J, with 16 bases in the middle. The CDR3: CASSIPSMHNEQYV. The CDR3 DNA reads as TGTGCCAGCAGCATACCGTCCATGCACAACGAGCAGTACGTC.

CDR3: CSVEDKVVGGARTGWTQYF. In DNA, the CDR3 is TGCAGCGTTGAAGATAAAGTGGTGGGGGGGGCAAGGACTGGGTGGACCCAGTACTTC. This chain links TRBV29-1 with TRBJ2-5; D is perhaps TRBD2 (7 bases). V lost 0 bases and J lost 7, with 30 bases in between. Germline V lookup: CDR1 SQVTM, CDR2 ANQGSEA. The CDR3 has 19 residues.

The V call is TRBV7-2, the J call TRBJ1-2; TRBD1 is a possible D gene (5 bases). CDR1 SGHTA and CDR2 FQGNSA come from the germline V gene. The CDR3 has 12 residues. Trimming stripped 5 bases from V and 8 bases from J, with 12 bases between. DNA of the CDR3: TGTGCCAGCAGCCTATCAGGGTGGGGCTACACCTTC. Translating it yields CASSLSGWGYTF.

This chain links TRBV27 with TRBJ1-6; weak D call: TRBD1 (6 bases). The V end was cut by 4 bases, the J end by 7 bases, with 11 bases between. The CDR3 consists of 14 residues. Germline V gene lookup returns CDR1 MNHEY and CDR2 SMNVEV (reference sequence). The CDR3 loop reads CASSSWTDNSPLHF. The CDR3 DNA follows: TGTGCCAGCAGTTCTTGGACAGACAATTCACCCCTCCACTTT.

V usage is TRBV27 and J usage is TRBJ2-2; D gene unclear. Per the germline V gene, CDR1 is MNHEY and CDR2 is SMNVEV (reference sequence). The CDR3 is 14 residues long. Trimming stripped 3 bases from V and 3 bases from J, with 8 bases between. CDR3 loop: CASSFGWHTGELFF. In DNA, the CDR3 is TGTGCCAGCAGTTTCGGGTGGCACACCGGGGAGCTGTTTTTT.